This entry lists 2 T cell receptor beta chains sequenced from one sample in a study of blood T cell repertoires in COVID-19. TCRdb's copy holds only in-frame clones and misses some; the assay was immunoSEQ multiplex PCR. The top ten hold approximately 5.4% of the sample, which has 150,000 to 200,000 clones, about 82% seen once. Sequencing used peripheral blood. All receptors come from a woman under 40 with acute or convalescent COVID-19.

The rearrangement joins TRBV7-2 to TRBJ2-7; D gene unclear. V was cut by 5 bases and J by 10 bases, with 12 bases left in between. There are 11 residues in the CDR3. CDR1 and CDR2 from the germline V gene are SGHTA and FQGNSA. CDR3 amino acids: CASSPGTFQYF. The CDR3 coding sequence is TGTGCCAGCAGCCCGGGTACGTTTCAGTACTTC.

The chain links TRBV4-3 to TRBJ2-1; 12 nucleotides match TRBD2. V was pared by 0 bases and J by 0 bases, with 6 bases of the junction left unmatched. The germline CDR1 and CDR2 sequences are LGHNA and YSLEER. The CDR3 runs 19 residues. The CDR3 spells CASSQETSGRGSSYNEQFF. The CDR3 coding sequence is TGCGCCAGCAGCCAAGAGACTAGCGGGAGAGGGAGCTCCTACAATGAGCAGTTCTTC.